The 9 T cell receptor beta chains below were found in one sample sequenced in a study of T cell responses to AZD1222 COVID-19 vaccine. The assay was immunoSEQ multiplex PCR, and TCRdb's table has in-frame clones only and misses some. The top ten clones hold approximately 4% of a sample with about 140,000 clones, roughly 82% of them seen once. Material: peripheral blood, obtained on day 0 of AZD1222 vaccination. Every receptor here comes from an adult in good health.

V is TRBV6-5 and J is TRBJ1-1; no reliable D call. Trimming stripped 7 bases from V and 5 bases from J, with 11 bases between. The CDR3 has 12 residues. In germline, CDR1 is MNHEY, CDR2 SVGAGI. The CDR3 sequence is CASTVVRTEAFF. The CDR3 DNA is TGTGCCAGCACAGTCGTAAGAACTGAAGCTTTCTTT.

This chain uses TRBV3-1 (or the pseudogene TRBV3-2) with TRBJ1-1, with TRBD1 identical over 7 bases. Germline loops: CDR1 LGHDT, CDR2 YNNKEL (reference sequence). The junction had 1 base not matched to a gene; V was cut back by 1 base and J by 8 bases. The CDR3 contains 12 residues. CDR3 in amino acids: CASSQADREAFF. In nucleotides, the CDR3 is TGTGCCAGCAGCCAAGCGGACAGGGAAGCTTTCTTT.

The rearrangement joins TRBV30 to TRBJ1-4; TRBD1 matches at 7 bases. The germline V gene has CDR1 GTSNPN and CDR2 SVGIG (reference sequence). Trimming took 1 base from V and 2 from J; bases not matched to a gene: 1. CDR3 size: 14 residues. The CDR3, as DNA: TGTGCCTGGAGTGCGGGACAGACTAATGAAAAACTGTTTTTT. Its translation is CAWSAGQTNEKLFF.

The count of this clone is one. The chain combines TRBV24-1 with TRBJ1-2; the match to TRBD1 covers 10 bases. The CDR3 spans 16 residues. Germline assignment: CDR1 KGHDR and CDR2 SFDVKD. J gave up 8 bases and V 4 bases, and 12 bases lay outside the gene matches. CDR3 protein: CATSDLTGGGTWGYTF. DNA for the CDR3: TGTGCCACCAGTGACCTGACAGGGGGCGGAACATGGGGCTACACCTTC.

V is TRBV19 and J is TRBJ2-7; TRBD2 agrees at 11 bases. The J segment lost 6 bases and the V segment lost 4 bases, leaving 8 bases of the junction unmatched. Germline lookup yields CDR1 LNHDA and CDR2 SQIVND (reference sequence). The CDR3 is 15 amino acids. The CDR3 here is CASSTIAGGPSEQYF. The CDR3, as DNA: TGTGCCAGTAGTACCATAGCGGGGGGGCCGTCCGAGCAGTACTTC.

This chain joins TRBV15 and TRBJ2-7; D uncertain. CDR1 is LNHNV, CDR2 YYDKDF, per germline (reference sequence). V dropped 1 base and J dropped 3 bases, with 4 bases sitting between them. The CDR3 contains 12 residues. CDR3 region: CATSRAYYEQYF. In nucleotides, the CDR3 is TGTGCCACCAGCAGAGCCTACTACGAGCAGTACTTC.

CDR3 sequence reads: CASSLNRGETQYF. CDR3 DNA sequence: TGTGCCAGCAGCTTGAACAGGGGAGAGACCCAGTACTTC. The chain uses TRBV5-4 and TRBJ2-5; 7 bases match TRBD1. With 1 base clipped from V and 4 bases from J, the junction kept 1 base outside the gene matches. The CDR3 sequence is 13 residues long. Per germline, CDR1 SGHNT and CDR2 YYREEE (reference sequence).

Written as DNA, the CDR3 is TGTGCCAGCAGCCTAAAAACCTACAGGGGGCGGAACGAGCAGTACTTC. Encoded protein: CASSLKTYRGRNEQYF. The rearrangement links TRBV5-6 to TRBJ2-7; 9 bases are a match to TRBD1. Germline values: CDR1 SGHDT, CDR2 YYEEEE. The CDR3 spans 16 residues. V was clipped by 4 bases and J by 5 bases; unmatched bases: 13.

In this sample, this clone turned up a few times. The rearrangement joins TRBV9 to TRBJ1-2; maybe TRBD1 (5 bases). Germline CDR1 reads SGDLS; CDR2 reads YYNGEE. V gave up 0 bases and J gave up 11 bases, with 14 bases separating them. There are 13 residues in the CDR3. CDR3 amino acids: CASSVADSRRYTF. In nucleotides, the CDR3 is TGTGCCAGCAGCGTAGCTGACAGCCGTCGATACACCTTC.